This entry lists 29 T cell receptor beta chains sequenced from one sample in a study of T cells in Graves' hyperthyroidism and ophthalmopathy. Amplification of TCR beta CDR3 regions was performed using RNA transcripts as template. The TCR CDR3 was amplified in a first-round RT-PCR using the HTBI primer set. TCRdb itself ran the multiplex PCR reads through MiXCR, one entry per CDR3 protein. The table lists 500,000 to 550,000 distinct CDR3 sequences, under 25% of them singletons. Sequenced material: blood. Receptor source: a man younger than 35 with Graves' hyperthyroidism.

At least ten counts were recorded for this clonotype. The CDR3 DNA sequence: TGCAGCGTTGAAGGCCTTAACTATGGCTACACCTTC. It encodes CSVEGLNYGYTF. V usage is TRBV29-1 and J usage is TRBJ1-2; D is unresolved. CDR1 and CDR2 (germline): SQVTM, ANQGSEA. Trimming stripped 1 base from V and 1 base from J, with 4 bases between. The length of the CDR3 is 12 residues.

In this sample, this clonotype turned up many times. The chain couples TRBV9 to TRBJ2-7; the match to TRBD1 covers 7 bases. V shed 0 bases and J 5 bases; nucleotides not matched to a gene: 8. The length of the CDR3 is 15 residues. The germline V gene encodes CDR1 SGDLS and CDR2 YYNGEE. In nucleotides, the CDR3 is TGTGCCAGCAGCGTAGGAGGGGGCGGTTCGCACGAGCAGTACTTC. It translates to CASSVGGGGSHEQYF.

This clonotype turned up a few times. V is TRBV19 and J is TRBJ1-1; TRBD1 aligns across 7 bases. The germline CDR1 and CDR2 sequences are LNHDA and SQIVND (reference sequence). The V gene end was trimmed by 10 bases and the J gene end by 1 base; junction bases not matched to a gene: 9. The CDR3 extends over 14 amino acids. The CDR3 reads CATQPGTANTEAFF. In nucleotides, the CDR3 is TGTGCCACCCAGCCGGGGACAGCGAACACTGAAGCTTTCTTT.

The CDR3 loop is CASSSRPSVYGYTF. The DNA for the CDR3 is TGTGCCAGCAGCTCTCGTCCTTCGGTCTATGGCTACACCTTC. V gene TRBV11-1 combines with J gene TRBJ1-2; D uncertain. V was clipped by 4 bases and J by 4 bases, with 13 bases between them. The CDR3 is made up of 14 amino acids. Germline CDR1 is SGHAT and CDR2 is FQDESV (reference sequence).

The sample holds many counts of this clonotype. This chain joins TRBV18 and TRBJ1-1, with 9 bases identical to TRBD1. The length of the CDR3 is 17 residues. V trimming: 2 bases; J trimming: 3 bases; junction bases outside the gene matches: 10. Germline V gene data show CDR1 as KGHSH and CDR2 as LQKENI. The CDR3 region is CASSPVNRGRVDTEAFF. CDR3 DNA sequence: TGTGCCAGCTCACCAGTGAACAGGGGGCGAGTCGACACTGAAGCTTTCTTT. The full variable domain, with the rest looked up from reference TRBV18 and TRBJ1-1, is NAGVMQNPRHLVRRRGQEARLRCSPMKGHSHVYWYRQLPEEGLKFMVYLQKENIIDESGMPKERFSAEFPKEGPSILRIQQVVRGDSAAYFCASSPVNRGRVDTEAFFGQGTRLTVV.

This clonotype was counted ten times or more. DNA of the CDR3: TGTGCCAGTAGTATCGGTGTGGGTCAGCCCCAGCATTTT. Translating it yields CASSIGVGQPQHF. V and J are TRBV19 and TRBJ1-5; D remains unclear. Germline assignment: CDR1 LNHDA and CDR2 SQIVND (reference sequence). The ends were cut back, 3 bases at V and 6 bases at J, with 9 bases in the middle. There are 13 residues in the CDR3.

This clonotype showed up many times. The chain uses TRBV7-2 and TRBJ1-5; no clear D. Germline V gene lookup returns CDR1 SGHTA and CDR2 FQGNSA. This CDR3 comprises 18 residues. V was pared by 0 bases and J by 1 base, with 16 bases between. The CDR3 nucleotides read TGTGCCAGCAGCTTAGCGTGGGGAAGCGATTCGAGCAATCAGCCCCAGCATTTT. Its protein is CASSLAWGSDSSNQPQHF. Complete variable domain (other parts from reference TRBV7-2 and TRBJ1-5): GAGVSQSPSNKVTEKGKDVELRCDPISGHTALYWYRQSLGQGLEFLIYFQGNSAPDKSGLPSDRFSAERTGGSVSTLTIQRTQQEDSAVYLCASSLAWGSDSSNQPQHFGDGTRLSIL.

The V and J genes are TRBV19 and TRBJ2-7, with 7 bases matching TRBD1. V lost 5 bases, J lost 2 bases, and 9 bases stayed unmatched. CDR1 is LNHDA and CDR2 is SQIVND in the germline V gene (reference sequence). This CDR3 region has 15 residues. The CDR3 region has the DNA TGTGCCAGTAGTGGGGGCTGGACAGGAACCTACGAGCAGTACTTC. This gives the protein CASSGGWTGTYEQYF.

In this sample, this clonotype turned up many times. The chain uses TRBV28 and TRBJ2-7; 7 bases fit TRBD2. The CDR3 consists of 18 residues. Germline CDR1 and CDR2: MDHEN and SYDVKM. The J segment lost 2 bases and the V segment lost 3 bases, leaving 16 bases of the junction unmatched. DNA of the CDR3: TGTGCCAGCAGTTTCGTCCTTTGGCGTGCGGGGGTTGCCTACGAGCAGTACTTC. Translated, it gives CASSFVLWRAGVAYEQYF.

At least ten counts were recorded for this clonotype. This chain links TRBV11-1 with TRBJ1-1; D unresolved. CDR3 length: 16 residues. V lost 6 bases and J 5 bases, leaving 22 bases between the germline ends. The germline gives CDR1 SGHAT, CDR2 FQDESV (reference sequence). CDR3 in DNA: TGTGCCAGCAGTTCAGAACCCCCGGGGTCGCGAACTGAAGCTTTCTTT. Translating it yields CASSSEPPGSRTEAFF. Together with reference TRBV11-1 and TRBJ1-1, the CDR3 gives the full variable domain: EAEVAQSPRYKITEKSQAVAFWCDPISGHATLYWYRQILGQGPELLVQFQDESVVDDSQLPKDRFSAERLKGVDSTLKIQPAELGDSAMYLCASSSEPPGSRTEAFFGQGTRLTVV.

This clonotype was detected many times. V usage is TRBV12-3 or TRBV12-4 and J usage is TRBJ2-7; D unclear. Trimming shortened V by 0 bases and J by 3 bases, and 12 bases separated the two germline ends. The CDR3 extends over 15 amino acids. The CDR3 sequence is CASSLALGSNYEQYF. CDR3 in DNA: TGTGCCAGCAGTTTAGCGCTTGGGTCCAACTACGAGCAGTACTTC.

This clonotype was counted at least ten times. This chain uses TRBV28 with TRBJ2-2; D is uncertain. Germline-derived CDR1 and CDR2 are MDHEN and SYDVKM. V shed 4 bases and J shed 5 bases, with 20 bases lying between them. The CDR3 sequence is 17 residues long. As DNA, the CDR3 is TGTGCCAGCAGTTCCATTGGGTCCTCGTTTCGGACCGGGGAGCTGTTTTTT. It is translated as CASSSIGSSFRTGELFF.

The chain is built from TRBV4-1 and TRBJ1-2; D ambiguous. The V end was cut by 1 base, the J end by 4 bases, with 7 bases between. This CDR3 spans 13 amino acids. CDR1 is MGHRA and CDR2 is YSYEKL in the germline V gene. The CDR3 loop reads CASSQVWAYGYTF. The CDR3 region has the DNA TGCGCCAGCAGCCAAGTTTGGGCCTATGGCTACACCTTC.

There are a few counts of this clonotype. V usage is TRBV19 and J usage is TRBJ2-6; D gene ambiguous. Germline CDR1 reads LNHDA; CDR2 reads SQIVND (reference sequence). Trimming took off 8 bases at V and 0 bases at J, with 8 bases between the two ends. This CDR3 is 14 amino acids long. The CDR3 DNA is TGTGCCAGTGCAGACCTCTCTGGGGCCAACGTCCTGACTTTC. Translation gives CASADLSGANVLTF.

The genes are TRBV28 and TRBJ2-5; 7 nucleotides match TRBD1. V gave up 4 bases and J gave up 1 base; unmatched junction bases: 6. The germline V gene encodes CDR1 MDHEN and CDR2 SYDVKM. The CDR3 runs to 15 residues. The CDR3 region has the DNA TGTGCCAGCAGTTCGCGGAAGGGGGCCCAAGAGACCCAGTACTTC. It yields the protein CASSSRKGAQETQYF.

This clonotype was observed a single time. The chain recombines TRBV19 with TRBJ1-1; 8 positions match TRBD1. The CDR3 is made up of 12 amino acids. V dropped 10 bases and J dropped 6; count of bases not matched to a gene: 7. Looked up from germline, CDR1 is LNHDA and CDR2 is SQIVND (reference sequence). This CDR3 is CATIDRGAEAFF. The CDR3 nucleotides are TGTGCCACTATAGACAGGGGCGCTGAAGCTTTCTTT.

This clonotype came up many times. V gene TRBV30 combines with J gene TRBJ1-5; no clear D. CDR3 length: 14 residues. V lost 3 bases and J 1 base, leaving 10 bases between the germline ends. Germline V gene lookup returns CDR1 GTSNPN and CDR2 SVGIG (reference sequence). CDR3: CAWSQYRSNQPQHF. For the CDR3, the DNA is TGTGCCTGGAGCCAATATAGGAGCAATCAGCCCCAGCATTTT.

This clonotype has at least ten counts. This chain uses TRBV19 with TRBJ1-5, with TRBD1 matching 8 bases. Germline CDR1 LNHDA, CDR2 SQIVND (reference sequence). The CDR3 runs 13 residues. V lost 4 bases to trimming and J lost 7 bases; unmatched junction nucleotides: 3. This chain's CDR3 is CASSRAGGQPQHF. In nucleotides, the CDR3 is TGTGCCAGTAGTAGGGCAGGGGGCCAGCCCCAGCATTTT.

At least ten counts were recorded for this clonotype. The J gene is TRBJ2-7, the V gene TRBV19; possible D gene TRBD2, 5 bases. Trimming stripped 5 bases from V and 2 bases from J, with 13 bases between. This CDR3 comprises 14 residues. CDR1 and CDR2 from the germline V gene are LNHDA and SQIVND (reference sequence). CDR3 loop: CASSSSLNPYEQYF. CDR3 bases: TGTGCCAGTAGTTCTAGCCTGAACCCCTACGAGCAGTACTTC.

V gene TRBV12-3 or TRBV12-4 combines with J gene TRBJ1-6; perhaps TRBD1 as D (6 bases). The CDR3 is 16 amino acids. The V end lost 5 bases, the J end lost 1 base, and 12 bases lay between the germline ends. The DNA for the CDR3 is TGTGCCAGCAGTGGAGGGGGAAAGTCCTATAATTCACCCCTCCACTTT. This translates into CASSGGGKSYNSPLHF.

This rearrangement joins TRBV19 to TRBJ2-2, with 10 bases aligning to TRBD2. The CDR3 totals 14 residues. V gave up 8 bases and J gave up 7 bases; unmatched junction bases: 7. The germline V gene has CDR1 LNHDA and CDR2 SQIVND (reference sequence). The CDR3 DNA reads as TGTGCCAGTTGTGGGACTAGCGTCTTCGGGGAGCTGTTTTTT. Encoded protein: CASCGTSVFGELFF.

This clonotype has at least ten counts. This chain connects TRBV7-9 to TRBJ2-7, with a tentative D call TRBD1 (5 bases). V was clipped by 5 bases and J by 4 bases, with 15 bases between them. CDR3 length equals 14 residues. Germline V lookup: CDR1 SEHNR, CDR2 FQNEAQ (reference sequence). The CDR3 region has the DNA TGTGCCAGCAGCCAGACGGACACCCAGTACGAGCAGTACTTC. This encodes CASSQTDTQYEQYF.

The rearrangement links TRBV12-3 or TRBV12-4 to TRBJ1-2; TRBD1 might be the D (5 bases). The CDR3 consists of 12 residues. V was clipped by 6 bases and J by 8 bases, with 13 bases between them. The CDR3 loop reads CASRGRGGGYTF. The CDR3, as DNA: TGTGCCAGCAGGGGCCGGGGCGGGGGCTACACCTTC.

The chain combines TRBV12-3 or TRBV12-4 with TRBJ2-5, with D perhaps matching TRBD1 (6 bases). The CDR3 extends over 13 amino acids. Trimming took off 6 bases at V and 5 bases at J, with 13 bases between the two ends. This CDR3 is CASSPGVEETQYF. The CDR3 DNA sequence: TGTGCCAGCAGCCCAGGGGTCGAGGAGACCCAGTACTTC.

This clonotype was recorded many times. The chain has TRBV29-1 and TRBJ2-7; D possibly matches TRBD1 or TRBD2 (5 bases each). This CDR3 comprises 14 residues. In germline, CDR1 is SQVTM, CDR2 ANQGSEA. V was trimmed by 4 bases and J by 3 bases, leaving 16 bases between them. The CDR3 DNA sequence: TGCAGCGTTGGAGGGGACCTCCTGATCTACGAGCAGTACTTC. This gives the protein CSVGGDLLIYEQYF.

Only a few counts were recorded for this clonotype. V gene TRBV7-8 combines with J gene TRBJ2-7; tentatively, D is TRBD1 (6 bases). Trimming left V 5 bases short and J 4 bases short, with 21 bases between. This CDR3 has 16 residues. Germline CDR1 and CDR2: SGHVS and FQNEAQ. CDR3 amino acids: CASSQGGRGVRYEQYF. The CDR3 coding sequence is TGTGCCAGCAGCCAAGGAGGCAGGGGAGTCCGTTACGAGCAGTACTTC.

The J gene is TRBJ2-7, the V gene TRBV2, with D maybe TRBD1 (6 bases). Germline loops: CDR1 SNHLY, CDR2 FYNNEI. The germline V and J ends were trimmed by 6 bases and 4 bases, with 13 bases remaining between them. This CDR3 region has 13 residues. The CDR3 bases are TGTGCCAGCAGACTCGACAGGAGATACGAGCAGTACTTC. Its protein is CASRLDRRYEQYF. Full variable domain (rest looked up from reference TRBV2 and TRBJ2-7): EPEVTQTPSHQVTQMGQEVILRCVPISNHLYFYWYRQILGQKVEFLVSFYNNEISEKSEIFDDQFSVERPDGSNFTLKIRSTKLEDSAMYFCASRLDRRYEQYFGPGTRLTVT.

This clonotype was picked up many times. This sequence joins TRBV24-1 and TRBJ2-4, with TRBD1 matching over 7 bases. Trimming at V came to 5 bases and at J to 5 bases, leaving 5 bases not matched to a gene. The CDR3 has 14 amino acids. From germline, CDR1 is KGHDR and CDR2 SFDVKD. This CDR3 reads CATSGPGQQNIQYF. Here the CDR3 DNA reads TGTGCCACCAGTGGGCCGGGACAGCAAAACATTCAGTACTTC.

This clonotype was seen at least ten times. The rearrangement uses TRBV12-3 or TRBV12-4 and TRBJ1-1, with D hard to call. The ends were cut back, 3 bases at V and 8 bases at J, with 10 bases in the middle. The CDR3 spans 12 residues. The CDR3 DNA follows: TGTGCCAGCAGTTTTCCCGGATTCGAAGCTTTCTTT. It is translated as CASSFPGFEAFF.